Below, one TCR beta chain is given with its context. The antigen is undetermined. V was clipped by 0 bases and J by 2 bases, with 10 bases between them. This CDR3 spans 15 amino acids. CDR1 and CDR2 (germline): SSHAT, FNYEAQ (reference sequence). Generated by immunoSEQ multiplex PCR, the TCRdb table keeps only in-frame clones and is missing some. The repertoire holds roughly 49,000 clones, 75% to 85% seen once, with around 29% in the top ten. The source of the sample is a study of radiation and T cells in renal cell carcinoma. The study's findings and limits: In blood, top tumor clones expanded by 2 weeks, shrinking by 4.

This sample's time point: blood 2 weeks post-SBRT. As to treatment: 15 Gy SBRT to primary tumor, nephrectomy 4 weeks later. Blood was sampled at baseline, 2 weeks and 4 weeks after SBRT. The sequence was obtained from a woman in her 70s with renal cell carcinoma. This specimen was blood, taken from a patient whose treatment included radiotherapy and nephrectomy. This chain connects TRBV7-7 to TRBJ1-1; D remains unclear. The DNA of the CDR3 is TGTGCCAGCAGCTTAGCGCGGCAGTACAACACTGAAGCTTTCTTT. Protein: CASSLARQYNTEAFF.